These 15 T cell receptor beta chains were sequenced from one sample in a study of breast tumors, draining lymph nodes, adjacent tissues. The lymph nodes were axillary draining lymph nodes from breast cancer patients. One entry per CDR3 protein results from TCRdb running MiXCR on the multiplex PCR reads. The table includes some 97,000 distinct CDR3 sequences, 21% detected once. The source material was axillary lymph node tissue. All receptors derive from a female donor with breast cancer. Some clones in this sample may be carry-over from other donors' samples.

On this clonotype itself: A much larger clone sits a single nucleotide away, making a read error possible. The V and J genes are TRBV5-1 and TRBJ2-5; TRBD2 aligns across 8 bases. V shed 0 bases and J 3 bases; nucleotides not matched to a gene: 4. CDR3 size: 15 residues. Germline CDR1 and CDR2: SGHRS and YFSETQ. The CDR3 is CASSLVAGRKETQYF. In DNA, the CDR3 is TGCGCCAGCAGCTTGGTAGCGGGGCGGAAAGAGACCCAGTACTTC.

This clonotype was picked up many times. The chain is built from TRBV6-5 and TRBJ2-2; D remains ambiguous. This CDR3 is 14 amino acids long. Between the trimmed V and J ends, which lost 2 bases and 4 bases, there was a span of 8 bases. Germline V lookup: CDR1 MNHEY, CDR2 SVGAGI. For the CDR3, the DNA is TGTGCCAGCAGTTACAATGGTCGCACCGGGGAGCTGTTTTTT. This sequence encodes CASSYNGRTGELFF.

The table lists this clonotype with many counts. The CDR3 nucleotides are TGTGCCAGCAGAAACGGACGGGGACCCGAAGGCTACACCTTC. Its protein product is CASRNGRGPEGYTF. The rearrangement links TRBV3-1 to TRBJ1-2; weak D call: TRBD1 (5 bases). V lost 6 bases, J lost 8 bases, and 19 bases lay in between. Germline values: CDR1 LGHDT, CDR2 YNNKEL (reference sequence). This CDR3 is built from 14 residues.

In this sample, this clonotype turned up many times. V gene TRBV11-1 combines with J gene TRBJ2-3, with D tentatively TRBD2 (7 bases). The germline CDR1 and CDR2 sequences are SGHAT and FQDESV (reference sequence). The CDR3 runs to 15 residues. Trimming took 5 bases from V and 3 from J, leaving 15 bases between them. The CDR3 protein is CASSRRGARTDTQYF. DNA for the CDR3: TGTGCCAGCAGCAGACGGGGGGCCCGGACAGATACGCAGTATTTT.

CDR3 coding DNA: TGTGCTAGTGGTTTGTTCCCGACAGACAATGAGCAGTTCTTC. Residues: CASGLFPTDNEQFF. The V call is TRBV12-5, the J call TRBJ2-1, with a possible D match to TRBD1 (5 bases). This CDR3 region has 14 residues. Germline V CDR1 and CDR2: LGHNT, FRNRAP. Trimming took 2 bases from V and 5 from J, leaving 10 bases between them. The variable domain in full, completed from reference TRBV12-5 and TRBJ2-1, reads DARVTQTPRHKVTEMGQEVTMRCQPILGHNTVFWYRQTMMQGLELLAYFRNRAPLDDSGMPKDRFSAEMPDATLATLKIQPSEPRDSAVYFCASGLFPTDNEQFFGPGTRLTVL.

The table lists this clonotype with many counts. The chain employs TRBV4-1 and TRBJ2-7; 16 nucleotides align to TRBD2. This CDR3 contains 17 residues. The germline CDR1 and CDR2 sequences are MGHRA and YSYEKL. V shed 6 bases and J 5 bases; nucleotides not matched to a gene: 10. For the CDR3, the DNA is TGCGCCAGCAGTCGCTCCGGGACTAGCGGGGGGGCCGACGAGCAGTACTTC. This codes for CASSRSGTSGGADEQYF.

The sample holds many counts of this clonotype. The V call is TRBV20-1, the J call TRBJ2-7; D gene ambiguous. This CDR3 comprises 12 residues. In germline, CDR1 is DFQATT, CDR2 SNEGSKA (reference sequence). V was cut by 2 bases and J by 7 bases, with 12 bases left in between. CDR3 DNA sequence: TGCAGTGCTAGATATTCTGGGAAGGAGCAGTACTTC. As protein: CSARYSGKEQYF.

Regarding this clonotype: A single base separates this from a much larger clone, so it may be a read error. The genes are TRBV5-8 and TRBJ2-1; D uncertain. The CDR3 spans 16 residues. Germline V gene data show CDR1 as SGHTS and CDR2 as YDEGEE. CDR3 nucleotide sequence: TGCGCCAGCAGCCCAGCCTGGAGCCCCGAGACCAATGGGCAGTTCTTC. Its translation is CASSPAWSPETNGQFF. The complete variable domain, with remaining parts taken from reference TRBV5-8 and TRBJ2-1, reads EAGVTQSPTHLIKTRGQQATLRCSPISGHTSVYWYQQALGLGLQFLLWYDEGEERNRGNFPPRFSGRQFPNYSSELNVNALELEDSALYLCASSPAWSPETNGQFFGPGTRLTVL.

Many counts were recorded for this clonotype. This chain joins TRBV7-2 and TRBJ1-5; tentative D call: TRBD1 (6 bases). CDR1 and CDR2 from the germline V gene are SGHTA and FQGNSA. The CDR3 has 15 amino acids. Trimming stripped 3 bases from V and 6 bases from J, with 15 bases between. CDR3 nucleotide sequence: TGTGCCAGCAGCTTTATCTGGGGGGCGGGTCAGCCCCAGCATTTT. Protein sequence: CASSFIWGAGQPQHF.

This clonotype came up many times. The chain employs TRBV6-5 and TRBJ2-7; 10 bases are shared with TRBD2. CDR1 is MNHEY and CDR2 is SVGAGI in the germline V gene. This CDR3 spans 15 amino acids. The V segment lost 5 bases and the J segment 4 bases; nucleotides outside the gene matches: 8. CDR3 region: CASSRSSGGAYEQYF. CDR3 nucleotides: TGTGCCAGCAGTCGCAGCAGCGGGGGGGCTTACGAGCAGTACTTC.

This clonotype has at least ten counts. This chain connects TRBV7-7 to TRBJ2-2, with TRBD1 matching over 7 bases. The germline V gene encodes CDR1 SSHAT and CDR2 FNYEAQ (reference sequence). The CDR3 has 15 amino acids. The V and J ends lost 5 bases and 0 bases, in that order; junction bases with no gene match: 3. CDR3: CASSPGQANTGELFF. CDR3 nucleotide sequence: TGTGCCAGCAGCCCAGGACAGGCGAACACCGGGGAGCTGTTTTTT. The variable domain in full, completed from reference TRBV7-7 and TRBJ2-2, reads GAGVSQSPRYKVTKRGQDVTLRCDPISSHATLYWYQQALGQGPEFLTYFNYEAQPDKSGLPSDRFSAERPEGSISTLTIQRTEQRDSAMYRCASSPGQANTGELFFGEGSRLTVL.

This clonotype occurred many times. The CDR3 nucleotides read TGTGCCAGCAGCTTAGGACCTCAAGAGACCCAGTACTTC. Protein product: CASSLGPQETQYF. The chain joins TRBV13 to TRBJ2-5; D is ambiguous. Trimming removed 0 bases from V and 2 bases from J, with 4 bases in between. This CDR3 contains 13 residues. Looked up from germline, CDR1 is PRHDT and CDR2 is FYEKMQ (reference sequence).

About this clonotype: Being one base from a much bigger clone, this may be a read error. The chain recombines TRBV25-1 with TRBJ2-5; D possibly corresponds to TRBD2 (5 bases). V was shortened by 4 bases and J by 4 bases, with 19 bases between the two germline ends. The CDR3 covers 16 residues. Germline V gene lookup returns CDR1 MGHDK and CDR2 SYGVNS. Here the CDR3 DNA reads TGTGCCAGCAGTGCGGATGACGGGGAAGTCAGAGAGACCCAGTACTTC. This encodes CASSADDGEVRETQYF.

This chain uses TRBV5-4 with TRBJ2-1, with 12 bases lining up with TRBD2. Germline V gene lookup returns CDR1 SGHNT and CDR2 YYREEE (reference sequence). J was trimmed by 6 bases and V by 4 bases; bases with no gene match: 5. The CDR3 sequence is 15 residues long. CDR3 sequence (DNA): TGTGCCAGCAGCGCCACTAGCGGGGGGATCAATGAGCAGTTCTTC. It yields the protein CASSATSGGINEQFF.

This clonotype was counted many times. The chain carries TRBV19 and TRBJ1-2; a weak D match, TRBD1 (6 bases). Germline-derived CDR1 and CDR2 are LNHDA and SQIVND (reference sequence). The ends were cut back, 3 bases at V and 2 bases at J, with 13 bases in the middle. The CDR3 spans 15 residues. The CDR3 reads CASSIWGTLNYGYTF. CDR3 bases: TGTGCCAGTAGTATCTGGGGGACACTGAACTATGGCTACACCTTC.